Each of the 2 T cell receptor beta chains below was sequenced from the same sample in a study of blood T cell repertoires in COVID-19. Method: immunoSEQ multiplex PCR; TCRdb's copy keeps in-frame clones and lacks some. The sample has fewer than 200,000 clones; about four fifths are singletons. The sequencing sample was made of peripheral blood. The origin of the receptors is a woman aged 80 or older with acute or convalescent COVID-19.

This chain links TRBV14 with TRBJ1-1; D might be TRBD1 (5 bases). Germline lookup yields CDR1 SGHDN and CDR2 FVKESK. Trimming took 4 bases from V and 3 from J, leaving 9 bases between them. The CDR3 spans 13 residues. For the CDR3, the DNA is TGTGCCAGCAGCCGCATCAGGGACACTGAAGCTTTCTTT. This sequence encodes CASSRIRDTEAFF. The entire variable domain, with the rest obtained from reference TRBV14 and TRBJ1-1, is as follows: EAGVTQFPSHSVIEKGQTVTLRCDPISGHDNLYWYRRVMGKEIKFLLHFVKESKQDESGMPNNRFLAERTGGTYSTLKVQPAELEDSGVYFCASSRIRDTEAFFGQGTRLTVV.

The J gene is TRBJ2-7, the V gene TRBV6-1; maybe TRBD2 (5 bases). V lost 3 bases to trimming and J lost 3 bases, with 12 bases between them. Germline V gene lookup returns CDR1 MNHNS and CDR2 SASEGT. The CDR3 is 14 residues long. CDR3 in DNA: TGTGCCAGCAGTGAGTCGGGAAATCTCTACGAGCAGTACTTC. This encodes CASSESGNLYEQYF.